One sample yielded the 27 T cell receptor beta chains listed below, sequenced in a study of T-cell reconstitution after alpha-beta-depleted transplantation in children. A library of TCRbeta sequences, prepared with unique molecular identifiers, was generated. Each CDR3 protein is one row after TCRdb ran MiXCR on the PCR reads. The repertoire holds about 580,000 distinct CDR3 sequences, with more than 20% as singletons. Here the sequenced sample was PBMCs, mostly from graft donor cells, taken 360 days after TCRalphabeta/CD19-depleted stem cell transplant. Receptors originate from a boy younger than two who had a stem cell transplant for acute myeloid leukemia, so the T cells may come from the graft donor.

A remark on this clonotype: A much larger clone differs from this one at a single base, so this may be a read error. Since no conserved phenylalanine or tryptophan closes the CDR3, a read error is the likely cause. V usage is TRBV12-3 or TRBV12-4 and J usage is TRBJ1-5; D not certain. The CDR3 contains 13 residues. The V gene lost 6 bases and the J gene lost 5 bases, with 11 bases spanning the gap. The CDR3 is CASSPHKDQPQHS. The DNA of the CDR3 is TGTGCCAGCAGCCCGCATAAAGATCAGCCCCAGCATTCT.

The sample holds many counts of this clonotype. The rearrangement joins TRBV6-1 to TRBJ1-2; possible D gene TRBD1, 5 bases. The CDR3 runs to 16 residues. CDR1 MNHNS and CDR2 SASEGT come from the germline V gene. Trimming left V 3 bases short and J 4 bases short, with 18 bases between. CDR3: CASSDAAWDGLYGYTF. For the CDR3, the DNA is TGTGCCAGCAGTGACGCTGCTTGGGACGGCCTCTATGGCTACACCTTC.

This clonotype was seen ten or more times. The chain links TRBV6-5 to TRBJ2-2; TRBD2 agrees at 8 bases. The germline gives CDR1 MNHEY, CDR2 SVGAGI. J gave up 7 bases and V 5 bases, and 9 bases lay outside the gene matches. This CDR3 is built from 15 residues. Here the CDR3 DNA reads TGTGCCAGCAGTCGGGAGGGGGGGCGAAGCGGGGAGCTGTTTTTT. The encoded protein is CASSREGGRSGELFF.

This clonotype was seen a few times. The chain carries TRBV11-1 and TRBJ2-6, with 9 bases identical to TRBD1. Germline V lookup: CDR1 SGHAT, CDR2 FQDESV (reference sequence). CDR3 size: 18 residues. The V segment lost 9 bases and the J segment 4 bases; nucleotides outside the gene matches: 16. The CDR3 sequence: CASRTSGTGTPGANVLTF. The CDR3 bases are TGTGCCAGTAGAACTTCCGGGACAGGGACTCCCGGGGCCAACGTCCTGACTTTC.

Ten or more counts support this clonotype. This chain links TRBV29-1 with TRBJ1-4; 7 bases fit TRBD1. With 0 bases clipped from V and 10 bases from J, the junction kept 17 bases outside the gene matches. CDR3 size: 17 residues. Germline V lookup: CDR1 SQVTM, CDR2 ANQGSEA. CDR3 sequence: CSVEDLIYEGAIRKLFF. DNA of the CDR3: TGCAGCGTTGAAGATCTTATTTATGAGGGGGCGATAAGAAAACTGTTTTTT. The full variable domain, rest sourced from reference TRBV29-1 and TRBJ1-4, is SAVISQKPSRDICQRGTSLTIQCQVDSQVTMMFWYRQQPGQSLTLIATANQGSEATYESGFVIDKFPISRPNLTFSTLTVSNMSPEDSSIYLCSVEDLIYEGAIRKLFFGSGTQLSVL.

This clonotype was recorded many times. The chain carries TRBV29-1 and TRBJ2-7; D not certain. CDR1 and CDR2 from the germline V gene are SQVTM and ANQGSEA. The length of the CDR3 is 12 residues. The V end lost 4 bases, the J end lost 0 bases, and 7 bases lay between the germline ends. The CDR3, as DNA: TGCAGCGTTGGACACCGCTCCTACGAGCAGTACTTC. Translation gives CSVGHRSYEQYF.

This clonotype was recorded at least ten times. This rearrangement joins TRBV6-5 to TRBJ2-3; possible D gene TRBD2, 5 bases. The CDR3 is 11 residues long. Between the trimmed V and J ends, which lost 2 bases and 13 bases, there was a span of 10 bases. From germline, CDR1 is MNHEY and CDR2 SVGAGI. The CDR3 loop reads CASSYGSLKYF. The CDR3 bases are TGTGCCAGCAGTTACGGGAGCCTCAAGTATTTT.

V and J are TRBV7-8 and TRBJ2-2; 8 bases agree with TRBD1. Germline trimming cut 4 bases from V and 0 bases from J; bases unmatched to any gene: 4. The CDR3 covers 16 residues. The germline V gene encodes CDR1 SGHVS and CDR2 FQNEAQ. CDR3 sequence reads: CASSWGQASNTGELFF. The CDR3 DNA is TGTGCCAGCAGCTGGGGACAGGCCTCGAACACCGGGGAGCTGTTTTTT.

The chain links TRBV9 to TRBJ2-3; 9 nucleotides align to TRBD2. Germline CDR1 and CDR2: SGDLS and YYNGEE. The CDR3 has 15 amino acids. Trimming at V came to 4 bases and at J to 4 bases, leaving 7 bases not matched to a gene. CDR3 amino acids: CASSLSGGVPDTQYF. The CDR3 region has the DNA TGTGCCAGCAGCCTTAGCGGGGGAGTCCCAGATACGCAGTATTTT.

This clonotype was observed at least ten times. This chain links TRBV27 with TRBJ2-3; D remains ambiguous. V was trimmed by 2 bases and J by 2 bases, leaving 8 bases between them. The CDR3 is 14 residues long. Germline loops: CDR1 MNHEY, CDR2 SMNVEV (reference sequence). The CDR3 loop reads CASSLRWNTDTQYF. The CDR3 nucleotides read TGTGCCAGCAGTTTACGTTGGAACACAGATACGCAGTATTTT.

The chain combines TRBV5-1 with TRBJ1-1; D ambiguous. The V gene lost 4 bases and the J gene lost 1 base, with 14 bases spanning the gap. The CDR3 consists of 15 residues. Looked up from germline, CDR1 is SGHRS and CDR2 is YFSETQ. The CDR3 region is CASSRGGWTNTEAFF. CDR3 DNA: TGCGCCAGCAGCCGGGGTGGTTGGACGAACACTGAAGCTTTCTTT.

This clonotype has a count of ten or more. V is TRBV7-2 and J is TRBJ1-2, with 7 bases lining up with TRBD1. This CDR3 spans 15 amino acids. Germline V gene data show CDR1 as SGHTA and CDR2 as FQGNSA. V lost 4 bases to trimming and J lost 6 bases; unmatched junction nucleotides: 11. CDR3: CASSWRQGRVDGYTF. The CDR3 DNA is TGTGCCAGCAGCTGGCGACAGGGAAGGGTCGATGGCTACACCTTC.

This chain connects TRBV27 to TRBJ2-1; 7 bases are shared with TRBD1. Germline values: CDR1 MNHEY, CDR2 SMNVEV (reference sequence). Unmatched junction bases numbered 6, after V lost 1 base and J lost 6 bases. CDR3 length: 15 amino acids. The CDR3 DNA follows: TGTGCCAGCAGTTTATTAGGACAGGACCGCAATGAGCAGTTCTTC. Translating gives CASSLLGQDRNEQFF.

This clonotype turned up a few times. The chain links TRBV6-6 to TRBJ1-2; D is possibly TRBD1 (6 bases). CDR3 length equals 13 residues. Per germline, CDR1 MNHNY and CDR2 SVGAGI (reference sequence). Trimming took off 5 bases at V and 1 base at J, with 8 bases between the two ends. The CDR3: CASSQGHNYGYTF. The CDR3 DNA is TGTGCCAGCAGTCAGGGACATAACTATGGCTACACCTTC.

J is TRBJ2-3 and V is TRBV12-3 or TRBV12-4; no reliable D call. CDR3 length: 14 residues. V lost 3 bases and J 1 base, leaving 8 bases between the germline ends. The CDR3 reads CASSFGYRTDTQYF. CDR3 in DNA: TGTGCCAGCAGTTTCGGCTACCGCACAGATACGCAGTATTTT.

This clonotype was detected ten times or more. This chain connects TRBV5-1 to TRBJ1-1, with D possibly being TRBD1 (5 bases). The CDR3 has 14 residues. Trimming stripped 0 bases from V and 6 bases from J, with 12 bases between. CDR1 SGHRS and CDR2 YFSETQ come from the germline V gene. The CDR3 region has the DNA TGCGCCAGCAGCTTGGAAGGGGCTTACGCTGAAGCTTTCTTT. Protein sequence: CASSLEGAYAEAFF.

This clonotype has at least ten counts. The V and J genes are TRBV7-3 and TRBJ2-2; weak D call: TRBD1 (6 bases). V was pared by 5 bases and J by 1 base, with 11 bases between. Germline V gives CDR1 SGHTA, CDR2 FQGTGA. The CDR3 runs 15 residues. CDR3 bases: TGTGCCAGCAGCCCTCAGACAGGGAACACCGGGGAGCTGTTTTTT. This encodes CASSPQTGNTGELFF.

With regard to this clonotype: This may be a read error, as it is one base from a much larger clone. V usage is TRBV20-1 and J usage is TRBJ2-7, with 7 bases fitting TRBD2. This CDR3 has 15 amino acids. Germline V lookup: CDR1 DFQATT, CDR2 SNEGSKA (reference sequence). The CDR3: CSGRGVAGDSYEQYF. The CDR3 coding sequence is TGCAGTGGTAGAGGTGTGGCGGGGGACTCCTACGAGCAGTACTTC.

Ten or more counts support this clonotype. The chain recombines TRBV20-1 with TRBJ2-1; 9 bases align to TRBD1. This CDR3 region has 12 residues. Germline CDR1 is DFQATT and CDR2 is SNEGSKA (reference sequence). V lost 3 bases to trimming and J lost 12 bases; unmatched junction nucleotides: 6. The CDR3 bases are TGCAGTGCTAGTCCAACGACAGGGGGGCAGTTCTTC. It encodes CSASPTTGGQFF.

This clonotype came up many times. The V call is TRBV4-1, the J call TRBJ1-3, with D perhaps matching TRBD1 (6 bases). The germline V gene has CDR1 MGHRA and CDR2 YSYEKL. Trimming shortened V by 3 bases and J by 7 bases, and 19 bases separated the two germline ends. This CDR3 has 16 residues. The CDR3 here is CASSHHGGESWNTIYF. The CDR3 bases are TGCGCCAGCAGCCATCACGGGGGCGAGAGTTGGAACACCATATATTTT.

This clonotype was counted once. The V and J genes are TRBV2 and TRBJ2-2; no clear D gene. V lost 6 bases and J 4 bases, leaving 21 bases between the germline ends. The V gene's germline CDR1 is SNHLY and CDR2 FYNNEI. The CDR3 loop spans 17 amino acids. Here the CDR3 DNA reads TGTGCCAGCAGCGGTTCAGGCCGAGTGAGGATCACCGGGGAGCTGTTTTTT. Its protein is CASSGSGRVRITGELFF.

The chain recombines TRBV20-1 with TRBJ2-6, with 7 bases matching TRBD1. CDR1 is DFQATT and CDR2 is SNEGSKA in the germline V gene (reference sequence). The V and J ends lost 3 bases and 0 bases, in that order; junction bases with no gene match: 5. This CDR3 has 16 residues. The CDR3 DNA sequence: TGCAGTGCTAGGGAGACAGGGATCTCTGGGGCCAACGTCCTGACTTTC. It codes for CSARETGISGANVLTF.

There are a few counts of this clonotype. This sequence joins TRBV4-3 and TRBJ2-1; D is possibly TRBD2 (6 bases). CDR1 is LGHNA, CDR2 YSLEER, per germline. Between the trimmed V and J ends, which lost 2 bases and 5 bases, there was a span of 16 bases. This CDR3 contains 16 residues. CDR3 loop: CASSQLPRGRNNEQFF. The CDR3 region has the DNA TGCGCCAGCAGCCAACTCCCCCGGGGGAGGAACAATGAGCAGTTCTTC.

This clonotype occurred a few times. Written as DNA, the CDR3 is TGCAGCGCCCTACAGGGGGGCACAGATACGCAGTATTTT. It translates to CSALQGGTDTQYF. The rearrangement uses TRBV29-1 and TRBJ2-3; 8 bases are shared with TRBD1. Germline V lookup: CDR1 SQVTM, CDR2 ANQGSEA. The V gene end was trimmed by 7 bases and the J gene end by 1 base; junction bases not matched to a gene: 4. The CDR3 is 13 residues long.

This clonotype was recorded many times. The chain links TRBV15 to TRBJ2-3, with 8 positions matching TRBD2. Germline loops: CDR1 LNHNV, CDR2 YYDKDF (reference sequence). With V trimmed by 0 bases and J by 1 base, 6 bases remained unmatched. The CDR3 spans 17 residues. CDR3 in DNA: TGTGCCACCAGCAGAGATCTAATTAGCGGGGGCACAGATACGCAGTATTTT. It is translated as CATSRDLISGGTDTQYF.

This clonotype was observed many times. The CDR3 sequence: CSNSRVVGNEQFF. As DNA, the CDR3 is TGCAGTAACTCTCGCGTGGTGGGGAATGAGCAGTTCTTC. The genes are TRBV20-1 and TRBJ2-1; D remains unclear. The V end lost 8 bases, the J end lost 7 bases, and 18 bases lay between the germline ends. Looked up from germline, CDR1 is DFQATT and CDR2 is SNEGSKA (reference sequence). The CDR3 runs to 13 residues.

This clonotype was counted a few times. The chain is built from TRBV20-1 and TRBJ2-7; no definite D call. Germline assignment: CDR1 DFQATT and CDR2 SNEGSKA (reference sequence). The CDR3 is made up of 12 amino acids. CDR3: CTTTAALEEQYV. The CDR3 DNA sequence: TGCACCACGACCGCGGCGCTTGAGGAGCAGTACGTC.